Listed below are T cell receptor beta chains from one sample, sequenced in a study of blood T cell repertoires in COVID-19. Generated by immunoSEQ multiplex PCR, the TCRdb table keeps only in-frame clones and is missing some. Among 120,000 or so clones listed, around three quarters were seen once. The sequencing sample was made of peripheral blood. These receptor sequences come from a man between 60 and 75 years old with active or convalescent COVID-19. CDR3s include the opening cysteine and the closing phenylalanine or tryptophan. The order of the fields is CDR3 protein, CDR3 DNA, J gene, clone size, V gene, D gene. A D gene is named only where the DNA matches it firmly. Clone sizes are given selectively: once, few, many, or a class where the clone is expanded.

CASSLGGFIGYGYTF | TGTGCCAGCAGCTTGGGAGGGTTCATAGGCTATGGCTACACCTTC | TRBJ1-2 | once | TRBV5-4 | NA
CASKGETSGSQNIQYF | TGTGCCAGCAAAGGGGAGACCAGCGGGAGCCAAAACATTCAGTACTTC | TRBJ2-4 | NA | TRBV2 | TRBD2
CASSPGTGLNSPLHF | TGCGCCAGCAGCCCTGGGACAGGGTTGAATTCACCCCTCCACTTT | TRBJ1-6 | NA | TRBV5-1 | TRBD1
CASSFSGRALVRGANVLTF | TGTGCCAGCAGTTTCAGCGGGAGGGCGCTTGTGCGTGGGGCCAACGTCCTGACTTTC | TRBJ2-6 | NA | TRBV27 | TRBD2
CASARGSDTGELFF | TGTGCCAGCGCCCGGGGAAGCGACACCGGGGAGCTGTTTTTT | TRBJ2-2 | NA | TRBV7-2 | NA
CASKTGSGANVLTF | TGTGCCAGCAAAACAGGCTCTGGGGCCAACGTCCTGACTTTC | TRBJ2-6 | once | TRBV2 | NA
CSVDEANQETQYF | TGCAGCGTTGATGAAGCTAACCAAGAGACCCAGTACTTC | TRBJ2-5 | NA | TRBV29-1 | NA
CASNRQGNYGYTF | TGTGCCAGCAACCGACAAGGAAACTATGGCTACACCTTC | TRBJ1-2 | NA | TRBV6-5 | NA
CASSLLGLAGLANTGELFF | TGTGCCAGCAGTTTATTGGGACTAGCGGGCCTGGCGAACACCGGGGAGCTGTTTTTT | TRBJ2-2 | NA | TRBV28 | TRBD2
CASSVGSYNEQFF | TGCGCCAGCAGTGTCGGCTCCTACAATGAGCAGTTCTTC | TRBJ2-1 | NA | TRBV5-1 | NA
CSVEREEHNEQFF | TGCAGCGTTGAGCGGGAGGAACACAATGAGCAGTTCTTC | TRBJ2-1 | NA | TRBV29-1 | TRBD2
CASKGGETQYF | TGTGCCAGCAAGGGAGGAGAGACCCAGTACTTC | TRBJ2-5 | NA | TRBV27 | NA
CSFQGGGGLAGDNEQFF | TGCAGCTTCCAAGGGGGCGGGGGACTAGCGGGAGACAATGAGCAGTTCTTC | TRBJ2-1 | NA | TRBV29-1 | TRBD2
CASRSASGSGNEQFF | TGTGCCAGCAGGTCTGCTAGCGGGAGTGGTAATGAGCAGTTCTTC | TRBJ2-1 | NA | TRBV21-1 | NA
CASSETGAWEKLFF | TGTGCCAGCAGTGAGACAGGGGCCTGGGAAAAACTGTTTTTT | TRBJ1-4 | NA | TRBV6-6 | TRBD1
CASRDFWNYGYTF | TGTGCCAGCAGGGACTTTTGGAACTATGGCTACACCTTC | TRBJ1-2 | NA | TRBV6-5 | NA
CSAEQGSVTEAFF | TGCAGCGCTGAACAGGGCTCGGTCACTGAAGCTTTCTTT | TRBJ1-1 | NA | TRBV29-1 | NA
CASRRQGAAKNIQYF | TGTGCCAGCAGACGACAGGGGGCAGCCAAAAACATTCAGTACTTC | TRBJ2-4 | NA | TRBV6-5 | TRBD1
CASSLRTRAKGEQFF | TGTGCCAGCAGTTTAAGGACTAGGGCTAAGGGTGAGCAGTTCTTC | TRBJ2-1 | once | TRBV28 | TRBD2
CASRPGYSNQPQHF | TGTGCCTCTAGACCCGGTTATAGCAATCAGCCCCAGCATTTT | TRBJ1-5 | once | TRBV27 | NA
CASGPLGGADLSGYTF | TGCGCCAGCGGCCCTTTAGGAGGTGCGGATTTGAGTGGCTACACCTTC | TRBJ1-2 | NA | TRBV10-2 | NA
CASSLALSGSAGNEQFF | TGTGCCAGCAGCCTAGCCCTTAGCGGGAGTGCGGGCAATGAGCAGTTCTTC | TRBJ2-1 | NA | TRBV9 | TRBD2
CASSDSGGLAELYEQYF | TGCGCCAGCAGTGACAGTGGGGGACTAGCGGAACTCTACGAGCAGTACTTC | TRBJ2-7 | few | TRBV10-1 | TRBD2
CASSRDRGYGYTF | TGTGCCAGCAGCCGGGACAGGGGTTATGGCTACACCTTC | TRBJ1-2 | few | TRBV11-2 | TRBD1
CASSSPSLSYEQYF | TGTGCCAGCAGTTCTCCCTCCCTGAGCTACGAGCAGTACTTC | TRBJ2-7 | once | TRBV27 | NA
CASSLEYGTSGMGANEQFF | TGTGCCAGCAGCTTAGAGTACGGGACTAGCGGGATGGGGGCGAATGAGCAGTTCTTC | TRBJ2-1 | NA | TRBV7-9 | TRBD2
CASSSGTSGKDTQYF | TGTGCCAGCAGCTCCGGGACTAGCGGGAAAGATACGCAGTATTTT | TRBJ2-3 | NA | TRBV6-5 | TRBD2